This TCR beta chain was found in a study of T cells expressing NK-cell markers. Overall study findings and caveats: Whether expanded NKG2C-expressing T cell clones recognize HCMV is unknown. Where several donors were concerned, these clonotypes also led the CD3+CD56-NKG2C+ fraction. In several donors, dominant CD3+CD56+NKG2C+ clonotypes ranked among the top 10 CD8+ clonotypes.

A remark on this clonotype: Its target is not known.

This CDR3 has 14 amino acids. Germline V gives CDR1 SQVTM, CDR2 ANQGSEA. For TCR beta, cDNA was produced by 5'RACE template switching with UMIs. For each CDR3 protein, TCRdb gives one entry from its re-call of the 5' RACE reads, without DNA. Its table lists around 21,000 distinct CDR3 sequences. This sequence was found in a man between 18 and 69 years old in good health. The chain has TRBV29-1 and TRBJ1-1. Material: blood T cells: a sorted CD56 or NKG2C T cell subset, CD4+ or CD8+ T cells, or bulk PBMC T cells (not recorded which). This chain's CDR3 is CSVSGVLMNTEAFF.